This T cell receptor (beta chain) was identified in a study of response to subunit inactivated influenza vaccine. TCRdb called the RT-PCR reads again in MiXCR, with one record for every CDR3 protein. Among 600,000 to 850,000 distinct CDR3 sequences listed, approximately 15% were seen once. Study observations and caveats: Few new T cells, the authors suggested, are recruited by each seasonal influenza vaccination.

Details on this clonotype: Its antigen is undetermined. One junction end does not reproduce the germline sequence, and a read error may be involved.

The V gene's germline CDR1 is SEHNR and CDR2 FQNEAQ (reference sequence). The CDR3 length is 15 residues. This sequence was found in a man aged 50-60 years who received an inactivated influenza vaccine. This sequence joins TRBV7-9 and TRBJ2-7; 9 bases line up with TRBD2. Here the sequenced sample was PBMCs from blood, taken 14 to 15 days before vaccination. The CDR3 loop is CASSIAAGGPKLAYF. CDR3 bases: TGTGCCAGCAGCATAGCAGCGGGAGGCCCTAAGCTCGCGTACTTC. Combining the CDR3 with reference TRBV7-9 and TRBJ2-7 gives the whole variable domain DTGVSQNPRHKITKRGQNVTFRCDPISEHNRLYWYRQTLGQGPEFLTYFQNEAQLEKSRLLSDRFSAERPKGSFSTLEIQRTEQGDSAMYLCASSIAAGGPKLAYFGPGTRLTVT.